The present T cell receptor (beta chain) was sequenced within a study of blood T cell repertoires in COVID-19. At the level of the study: Material from acute and convalescent COVID-19 was sourced from the United States, Italy and Spain. T cells, B-cell-depleted T cells, or PBMCs supplied cDNA or gDNA.

In this sample, this clone turned up once. Authors' data handling: Using reference gene primer amplification, nucleated cell counts were estimated. Data came from immunoSEQ multiplex PCR; TCRdb stores just in-frame clones and leaves some out. D and trimming were read from the DNA, whereas the V and J calls and clone size are those reported in that table. The table shows over 100,000 clones, with roughly 69% occurring only once. Trimming pared 0 bases from V and 8 bases from J, leaving 6 bases between. The CDR3 loop spans 12 amino acids. In germline, CDR1 is SGDLS, CDR2 YYNGEE. The chain carries TRBV9 and TRBJ2-1, with D possibly being TRBD1 (5 bases). Sample: peripheral blood. This clonotype was obtained from a woman in her seventies with acute or convalescent COVID-19. The CDR3 reads CASSVVGDEQFF. The DNA for the CDR3 is TGTGCCAGCAGCGTAGTAGGGGATGAGCAGTTCTTC.